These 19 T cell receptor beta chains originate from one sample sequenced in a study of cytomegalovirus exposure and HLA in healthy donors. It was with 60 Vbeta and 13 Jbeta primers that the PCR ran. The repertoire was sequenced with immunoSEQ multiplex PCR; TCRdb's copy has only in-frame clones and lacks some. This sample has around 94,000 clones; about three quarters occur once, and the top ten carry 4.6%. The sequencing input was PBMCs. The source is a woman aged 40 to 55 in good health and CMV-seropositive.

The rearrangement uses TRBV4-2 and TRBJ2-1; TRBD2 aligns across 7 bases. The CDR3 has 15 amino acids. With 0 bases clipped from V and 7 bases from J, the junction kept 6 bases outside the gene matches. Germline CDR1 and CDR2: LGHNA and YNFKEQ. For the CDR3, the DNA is TGTGCCAGCAGCCAAGATCTTGGGGGGGGAAATGAGCAGTTCTTC. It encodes CASSQDLGGGNEQFF.

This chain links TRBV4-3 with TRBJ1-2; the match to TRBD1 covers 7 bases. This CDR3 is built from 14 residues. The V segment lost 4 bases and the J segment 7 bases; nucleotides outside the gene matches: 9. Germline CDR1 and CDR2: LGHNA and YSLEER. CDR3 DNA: TGCGCCAGCAGCCCCCGACAGGGAGGCCGTGGCTACACCTTC. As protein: CASSPRQGGRGYTF.

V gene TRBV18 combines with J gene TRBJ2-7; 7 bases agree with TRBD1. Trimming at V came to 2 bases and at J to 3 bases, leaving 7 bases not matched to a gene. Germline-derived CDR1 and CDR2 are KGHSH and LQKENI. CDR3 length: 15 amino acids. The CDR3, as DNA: TGTGCCAGCTCACCAGGGGCAGGGGGTGTCTACGAGCAGTACTTC. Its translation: CASSPGAGGVYEQYF.

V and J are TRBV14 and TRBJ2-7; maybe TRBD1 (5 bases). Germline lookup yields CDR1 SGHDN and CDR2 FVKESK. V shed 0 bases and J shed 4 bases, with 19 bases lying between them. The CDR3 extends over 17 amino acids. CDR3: CASSQDRQGTYSYEQYF. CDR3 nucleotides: TGTGCCAGCAGCCAAGATCGGCAGGGCACGTATTCGTACGAGCAGTACTTC. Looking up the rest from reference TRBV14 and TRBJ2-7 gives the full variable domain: EAGVTQFPSHSVIEKGQTVTLRCDPISGHDNLYWYRRVMGKEIKFLLHFVKESKQDESGMPNNRFLAERTGGTYSTLKVQPAELEDSGVYFCASSQDRQGTYSYEQYFGPGTRLTVT.

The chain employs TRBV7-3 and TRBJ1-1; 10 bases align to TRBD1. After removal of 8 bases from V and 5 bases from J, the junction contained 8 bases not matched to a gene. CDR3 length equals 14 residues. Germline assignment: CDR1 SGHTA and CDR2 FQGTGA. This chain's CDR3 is CASSPGQGRTEAFF. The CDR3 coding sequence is TGTGCCAGCTCCCCGGGACAGGGGAGGACTGAAGCTTTCTTT. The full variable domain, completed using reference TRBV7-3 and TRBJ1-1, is GAGVSQTPSNKVTEKGKYVELRCDPISGHTALYWYRQSLGQGPEFLIYFQGTGAADDSGLPNDRFFAVRPEGSVSTLKIQRTERGDSAVYLCASSPGQGRTEAFFGQGTRLTVV.

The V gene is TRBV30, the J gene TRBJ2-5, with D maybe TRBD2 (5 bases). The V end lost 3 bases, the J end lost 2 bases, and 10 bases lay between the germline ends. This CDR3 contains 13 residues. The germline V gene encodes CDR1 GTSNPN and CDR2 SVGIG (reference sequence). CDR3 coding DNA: TGTGCCTGGAGAAGGTCGGGACAAGAGACCCAGTACTTC. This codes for CAWRRSGQETQYF.

CDR3 in amino acids: CASKSGASGRGLSEQFF. The DNA for the CDR3 is TGTGCCTCAAAGTCGGGGGCTAGCGGGAGGGGGTTGAGTGAGCAGTTCTTC. The chain has TRBV2 and TRBJ2-1; 12 bases map to TRBD2. The CDR3 runs to 17 residues. Trimming removed 11 bases from V and 9 bases from J; junction bases left unmatched: 20. Germline V gene data show CDR1 as SNHLY and CDR2 as FYNNEI.

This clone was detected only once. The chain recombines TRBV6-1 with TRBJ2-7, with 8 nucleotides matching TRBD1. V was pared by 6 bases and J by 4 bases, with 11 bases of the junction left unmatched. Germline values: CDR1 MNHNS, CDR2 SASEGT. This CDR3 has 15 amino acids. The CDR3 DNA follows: TGTGCCAGCAGGGGGCCTCAGGGGGCGCGGTACGAGCAGTACTTC. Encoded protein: CASRGPQGARYEQYF.

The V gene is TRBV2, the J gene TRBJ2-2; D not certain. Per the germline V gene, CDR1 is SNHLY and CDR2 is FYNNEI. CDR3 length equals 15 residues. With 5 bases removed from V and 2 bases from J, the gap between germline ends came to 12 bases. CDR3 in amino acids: CASSTNTPNTGELFF. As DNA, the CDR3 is TGTGCCAGCAGTACAAACACACCAAACACCGGGGAGCTGTTTTTT.

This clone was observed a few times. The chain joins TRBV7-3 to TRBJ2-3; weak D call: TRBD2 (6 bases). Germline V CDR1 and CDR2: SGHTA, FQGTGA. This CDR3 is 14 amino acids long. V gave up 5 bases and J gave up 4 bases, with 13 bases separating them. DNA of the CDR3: TGTGCCAGCAGCCTTCGGACTACAGCAGATACGCAGTATTTT. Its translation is CASSLRTTADTQYF.

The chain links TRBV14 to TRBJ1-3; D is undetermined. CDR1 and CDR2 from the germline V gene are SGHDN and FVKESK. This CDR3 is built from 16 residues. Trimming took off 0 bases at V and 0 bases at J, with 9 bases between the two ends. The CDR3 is CASSQDLASSGNTIYF. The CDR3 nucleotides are TGTGCCAGCAGCCAAGATCTTGCGAGCTCTGGAAACACCATATATTTT.

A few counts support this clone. CDR3 region: CASSPQGLDEQYF. The CDR3 DNA follows: TGTGCCAGCAGCCCACAGGGGCTGGACGAGCAGTACTTC. The chain couples TRBV16 to TRBJ2-7; 7 nucleotides agree with TRBD1. The CDR3 is 13 residues long. Germline CDR1 reads KGHSY; CDR2 reads FQNENV. The ends lost 4 bases at V and 5 bases at J; junction bases unmatched: 5.

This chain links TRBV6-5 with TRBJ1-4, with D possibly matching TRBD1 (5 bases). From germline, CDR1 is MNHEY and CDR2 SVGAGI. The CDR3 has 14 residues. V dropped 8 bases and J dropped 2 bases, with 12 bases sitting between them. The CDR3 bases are TGTGCCAGCGTCGGGGGATTTACTAATGAAAAACTGTTTTTT. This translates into CASVGGFTNEKLFF.

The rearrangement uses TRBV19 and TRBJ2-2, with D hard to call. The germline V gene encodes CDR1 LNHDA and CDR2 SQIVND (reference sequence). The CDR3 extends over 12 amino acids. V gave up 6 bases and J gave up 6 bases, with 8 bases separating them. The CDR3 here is CASRSVPGELFF. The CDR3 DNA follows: TGTGCCAGTAGATCAGTTCCCGGGGAGCTGTTTTTT.

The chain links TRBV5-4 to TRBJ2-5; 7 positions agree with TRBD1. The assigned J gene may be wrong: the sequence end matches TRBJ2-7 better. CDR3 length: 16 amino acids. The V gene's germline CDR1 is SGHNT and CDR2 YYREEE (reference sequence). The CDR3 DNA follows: TGTGCCAGCAGCTTGGGTCTACAGGGGACCGCCTACGAGCAGTACTTC. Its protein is CASSLGLQGTAYEQYF.

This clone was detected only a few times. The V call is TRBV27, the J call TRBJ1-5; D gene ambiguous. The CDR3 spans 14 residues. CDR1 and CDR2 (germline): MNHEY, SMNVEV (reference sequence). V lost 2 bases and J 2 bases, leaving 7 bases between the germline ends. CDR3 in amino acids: CASSLNNGNQPQHF. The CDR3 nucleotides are TGTGCCAGCAGTTTAAACAATGGCAATCAGCCCCAGCATTTT.

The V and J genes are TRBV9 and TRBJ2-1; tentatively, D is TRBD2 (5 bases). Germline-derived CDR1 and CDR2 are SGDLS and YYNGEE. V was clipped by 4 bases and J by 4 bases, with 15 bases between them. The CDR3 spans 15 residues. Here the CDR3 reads CASSPEGRGYNEQFF. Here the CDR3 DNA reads TGTGCCAGCAGCCCCGAGGGCCGGGGTTACAATGAGCAGTTCTTC.

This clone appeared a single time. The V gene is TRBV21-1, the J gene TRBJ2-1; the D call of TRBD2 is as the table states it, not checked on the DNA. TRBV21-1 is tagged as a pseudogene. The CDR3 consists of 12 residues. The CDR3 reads CASSIRLNEQFF. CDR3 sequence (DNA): TGTGCCAGCAGCATTCGACTCAATGAGCAGTTCTTC.

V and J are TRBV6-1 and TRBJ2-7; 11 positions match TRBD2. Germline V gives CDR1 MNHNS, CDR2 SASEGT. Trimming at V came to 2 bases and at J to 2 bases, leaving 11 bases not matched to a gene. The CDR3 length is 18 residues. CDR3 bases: TGTGCCAGCAGTGAACAGACTAGCGGGGCGGGATGGACCTACGAGCAGTACTTC. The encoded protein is CASSEQTSGAGWTYEQYF.